This T cell receptor (beta chain) was obtained from a study of beta chain features in type 1 diabetes. Whole-study context: All samples yielded some 100,000,000 examined sorted cells.

This clone was detected a few times. Germline V gene sequence: CDR1 SNHLY, CDR2 FYNNEI. Germline trimming cut 6 bases from V and 8 bases from J; bases unmatched to any gene: 8. CDR3 length: 13 amino acids. Expressed TCRB transcripts were sequenced because the entire RNA isolate underwent reverse transcription. The protocol was immunoSEQ multiplex PCR, while the TCRdb copy is restricted to in-frame clones and leaves out a portion. The sample shows around 320,000 clones, 11% to 15% of them seen only once. The chain carries TRBV2 and TRBJ1-2; 8 bases map to TRBD1. Sequenced sample: central memory CD4+ T cells from blood. This receptor was taken from a man younger than 45 in good health. The chain's CDR3 is CASRDDRGFGYTF. DNA for the CDR3: TGTGCCAGCAGGGATGACAGGGGCTTCGGCTACACCTTC. Full variable domain (remainder filled in from reference TRBV2 and TRBJ1-2): EPEVTQTPSHQVTQMGQEVILRCVPISNHLYFYWYRQILGQKVEFLVSFYNNEISEKSEIFDDQFSVERPDGSNFTLKIRSTKLEDSAMYFCASRDDRGFGYTFGSGTRLTVV.